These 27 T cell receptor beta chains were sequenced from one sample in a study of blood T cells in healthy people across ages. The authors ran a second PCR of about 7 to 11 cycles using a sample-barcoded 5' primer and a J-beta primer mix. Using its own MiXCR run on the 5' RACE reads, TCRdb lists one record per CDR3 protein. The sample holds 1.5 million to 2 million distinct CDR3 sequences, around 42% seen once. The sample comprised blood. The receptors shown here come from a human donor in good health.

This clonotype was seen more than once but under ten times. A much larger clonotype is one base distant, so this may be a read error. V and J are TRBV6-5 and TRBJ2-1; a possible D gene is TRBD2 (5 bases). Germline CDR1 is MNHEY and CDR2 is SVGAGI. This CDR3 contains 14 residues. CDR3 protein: CASSHSTTVHEQFF. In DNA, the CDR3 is TGTGCCAGCAGTCACTCGACTACGGTACATGAGCAGTTCTTC.

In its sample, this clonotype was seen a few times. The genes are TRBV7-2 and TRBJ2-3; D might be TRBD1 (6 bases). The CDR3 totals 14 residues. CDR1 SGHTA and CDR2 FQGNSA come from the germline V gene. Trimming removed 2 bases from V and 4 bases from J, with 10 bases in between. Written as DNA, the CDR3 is TGTGCCAGCAGCTTAAACAGGGCCCCAGATACGCAGTATTTT. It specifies CASSLNRAPDTQYF. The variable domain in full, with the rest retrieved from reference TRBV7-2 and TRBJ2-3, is GAGVSQSPSNKVTEKGKDVELRCDPISGHTALYWYRQSLGQGLEFLIYFQGNSAPDKSGLPSDRFSAERTGGSVSTLTIQRTQQEDSAVYLCASSLNRAPDTQYFGPGTRLTVL.

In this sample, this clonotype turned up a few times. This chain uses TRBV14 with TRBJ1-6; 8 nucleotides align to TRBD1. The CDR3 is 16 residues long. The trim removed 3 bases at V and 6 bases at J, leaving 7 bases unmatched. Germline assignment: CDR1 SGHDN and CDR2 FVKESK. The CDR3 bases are TGTGCCAGCAGCCACCTCGGACAGGGATTTAATTCACCCCTCCACTTT. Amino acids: CASSHLGQGFNSPLHF.

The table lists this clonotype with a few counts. CDR3 amino acids: CASSSTGAGTDTQYF. Written as DNA, the CDR3 is TGTGCCAGCAGCTCTACAGGGGCGGGCACAGATACGCAGTATTTT. The chain employs TRBV7-3 and TRBJ2-3, with 7 nucleotides matching TRBD1. Germline CDR1 reads SGHTA; CDR2 reads FQGTGA. The CDR3 has 15 residues. V was clipped by 4 bases and J by 1 base; unmatched bases: 5.

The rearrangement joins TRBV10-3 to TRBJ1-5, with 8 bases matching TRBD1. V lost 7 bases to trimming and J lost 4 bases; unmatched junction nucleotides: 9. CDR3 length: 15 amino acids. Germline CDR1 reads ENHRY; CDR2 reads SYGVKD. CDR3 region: CAIKKTGDPNQPQHF. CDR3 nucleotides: TGTGCCATCAAAAAGACAGGGGATCCAAATCAGCCCCAGCATTTT.

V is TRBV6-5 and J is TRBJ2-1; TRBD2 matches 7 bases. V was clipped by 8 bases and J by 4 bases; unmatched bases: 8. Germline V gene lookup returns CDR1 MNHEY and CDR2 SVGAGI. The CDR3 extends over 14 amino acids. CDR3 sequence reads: CASETGEGYNEQFF. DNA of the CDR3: TGTGCCAGCGAAACCGGGGAGGGGTACAATGAGCAGTTCTTC.

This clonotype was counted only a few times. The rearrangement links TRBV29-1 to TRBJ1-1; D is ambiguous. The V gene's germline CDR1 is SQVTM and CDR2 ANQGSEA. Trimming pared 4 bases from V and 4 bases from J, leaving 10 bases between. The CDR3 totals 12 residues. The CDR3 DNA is TGCAGCGTTGTACCCGGTGGCACTGAAGCTTTCTTT. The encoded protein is CSVVPGGTEAFF.

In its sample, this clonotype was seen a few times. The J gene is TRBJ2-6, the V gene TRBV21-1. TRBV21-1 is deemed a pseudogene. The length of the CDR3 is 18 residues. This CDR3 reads CASSEESTVVSGANVLTF. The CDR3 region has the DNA TGTGCCAGCAGCGAAGAATCAACGGTCGTCTCTGGGGCCAACGTCCTGACTTTC.

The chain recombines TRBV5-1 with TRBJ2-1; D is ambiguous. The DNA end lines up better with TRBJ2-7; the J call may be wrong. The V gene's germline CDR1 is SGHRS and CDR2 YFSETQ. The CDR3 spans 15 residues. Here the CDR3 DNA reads TGCGCCAGCAGCTTGTCGGTGACCGGCTACAATGAGCAGTACTTC. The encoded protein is CASSLSVTGYNEQYF.

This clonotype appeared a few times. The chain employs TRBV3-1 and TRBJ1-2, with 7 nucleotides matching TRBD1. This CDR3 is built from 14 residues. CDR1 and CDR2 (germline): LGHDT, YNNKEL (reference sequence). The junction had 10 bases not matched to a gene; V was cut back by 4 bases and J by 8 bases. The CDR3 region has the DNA TGTGCCAGCAGCCGAGACAGGGCGGCGGGAGGCTACACCTTC. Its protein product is CASSRDRAAGGYTF. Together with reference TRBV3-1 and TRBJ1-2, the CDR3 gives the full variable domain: DTAVSQTPKYLVTQMGNDKSIKCEQNLGHDTMYWYKQDSKKFLKIMFSYNNKELIINETVPNRFSPKSPDKAHLNLHINSLELGDSAVYFCASSRDRAAGGYTFGSGTRLTVV.

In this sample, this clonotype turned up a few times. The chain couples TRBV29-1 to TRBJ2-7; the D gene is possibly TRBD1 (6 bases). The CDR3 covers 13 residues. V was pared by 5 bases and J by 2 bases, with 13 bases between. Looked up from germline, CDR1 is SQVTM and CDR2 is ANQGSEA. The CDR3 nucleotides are TGCAGCGTTTCGGGACACCTAACCTACGAGCAGTACTTC. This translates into CSVSGHLTYEQYF.

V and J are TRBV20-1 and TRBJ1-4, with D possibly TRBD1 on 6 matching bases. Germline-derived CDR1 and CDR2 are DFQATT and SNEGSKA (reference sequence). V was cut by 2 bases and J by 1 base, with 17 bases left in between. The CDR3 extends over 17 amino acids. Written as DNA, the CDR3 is TGCAGTGCTAGATCCGGCAGGGGATTGGTAACTAATGAAAAACTGTTTTTT. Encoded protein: CSARSGRGLVTNEKLFF.

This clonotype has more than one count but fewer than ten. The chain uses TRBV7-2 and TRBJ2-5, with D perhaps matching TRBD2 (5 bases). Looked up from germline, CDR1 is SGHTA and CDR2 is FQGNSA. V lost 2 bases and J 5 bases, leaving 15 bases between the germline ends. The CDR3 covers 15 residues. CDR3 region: CASSLSGRVGETQYF. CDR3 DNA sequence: TGTGCCAGCAGCTTAAGCGGCCGGGTGGGGGAGACCCAGTACTTC.

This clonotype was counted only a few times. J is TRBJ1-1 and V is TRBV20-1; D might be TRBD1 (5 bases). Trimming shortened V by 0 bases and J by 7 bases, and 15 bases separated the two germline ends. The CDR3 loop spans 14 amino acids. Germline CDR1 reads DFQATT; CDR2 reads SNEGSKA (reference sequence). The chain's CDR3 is CSARERGDRGEAFF. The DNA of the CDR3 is TGCAGTGCTAGAGAACGCGGCGATAGGGGTGAAGCTTTCTTT.

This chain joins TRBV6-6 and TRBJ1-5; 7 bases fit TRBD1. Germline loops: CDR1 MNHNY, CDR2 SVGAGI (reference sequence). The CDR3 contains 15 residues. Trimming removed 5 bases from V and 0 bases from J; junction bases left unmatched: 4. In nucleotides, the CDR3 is TGTGCCAGCAGTACGGGACAGACTAGCAATCAGCCCCAGCATTTT. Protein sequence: CASSTGQTSNQPQHF.

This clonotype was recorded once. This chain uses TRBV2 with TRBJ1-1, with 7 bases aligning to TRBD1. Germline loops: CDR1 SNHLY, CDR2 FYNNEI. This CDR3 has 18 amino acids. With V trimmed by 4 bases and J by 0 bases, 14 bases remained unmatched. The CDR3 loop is CASSGALGIRGMNTEAFF. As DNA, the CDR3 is TGTGCCAGCAGTGGAGCGTTGGGTATCAGGGGGATGAACACTGAAGCTTTCTTT.

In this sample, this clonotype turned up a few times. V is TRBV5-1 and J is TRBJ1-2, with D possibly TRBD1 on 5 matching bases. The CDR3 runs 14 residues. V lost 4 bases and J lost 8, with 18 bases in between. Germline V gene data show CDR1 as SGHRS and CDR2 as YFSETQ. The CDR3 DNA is TGCGCCAGCAGCCCCACCCGGGACGTCTGGGGCTACACCTTC. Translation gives CASSPTRDVWGYTF.

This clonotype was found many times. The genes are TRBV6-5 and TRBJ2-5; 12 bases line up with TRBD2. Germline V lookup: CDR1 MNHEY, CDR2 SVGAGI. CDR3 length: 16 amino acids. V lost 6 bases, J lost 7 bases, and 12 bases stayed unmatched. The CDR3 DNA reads TGTGCCAGCAGCTCAGGACTAGCGGGATGGTCTGGGACCCAGTACTTC. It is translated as CASSSGLAGWSGTQYF.

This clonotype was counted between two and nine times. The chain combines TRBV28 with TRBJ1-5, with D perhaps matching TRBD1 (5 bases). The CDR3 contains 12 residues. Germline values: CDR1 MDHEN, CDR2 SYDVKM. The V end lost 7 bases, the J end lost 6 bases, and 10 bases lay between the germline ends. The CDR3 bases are TGTGCCAGCACGGCAGGGAGTCAGCCCCAGCATTTT. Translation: CASTAGSQPQHF.

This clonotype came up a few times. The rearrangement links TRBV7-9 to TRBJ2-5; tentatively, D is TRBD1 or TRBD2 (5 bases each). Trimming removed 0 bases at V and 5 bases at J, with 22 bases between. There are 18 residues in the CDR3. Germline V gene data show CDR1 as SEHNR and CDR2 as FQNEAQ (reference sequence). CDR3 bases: TGTGCCAGCAGCTTAGCGCGAGGGGCGACCCGATATGGGGAGACCCAGTACTTC. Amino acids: CASSLARGATRYGETQYF.

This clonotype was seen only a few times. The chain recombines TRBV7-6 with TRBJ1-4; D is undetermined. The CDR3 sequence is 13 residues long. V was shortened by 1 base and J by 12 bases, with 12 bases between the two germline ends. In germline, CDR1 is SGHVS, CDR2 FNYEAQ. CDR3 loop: CASSLVDADELFF. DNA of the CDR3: TGTGCCAGCAGCTTAGTTGACGCCGATGAACTGTTTTTT.

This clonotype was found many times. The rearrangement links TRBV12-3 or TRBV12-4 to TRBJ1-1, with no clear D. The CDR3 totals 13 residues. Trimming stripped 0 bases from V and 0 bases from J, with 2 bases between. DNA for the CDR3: TGTGCCAGCAGTTTAGCCATGAACACTGAAGCTTTCTTT. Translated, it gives CASSLAMNTEAFF.

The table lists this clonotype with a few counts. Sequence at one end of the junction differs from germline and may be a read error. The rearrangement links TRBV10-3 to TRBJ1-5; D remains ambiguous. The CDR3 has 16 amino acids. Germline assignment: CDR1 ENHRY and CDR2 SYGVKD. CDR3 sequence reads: CAISESKAYSSQPQHF. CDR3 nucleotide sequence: TGTGCCATCAGTGAGTCGAAAGCTTATAGCAGTCAGCCCCAGCATTTT.

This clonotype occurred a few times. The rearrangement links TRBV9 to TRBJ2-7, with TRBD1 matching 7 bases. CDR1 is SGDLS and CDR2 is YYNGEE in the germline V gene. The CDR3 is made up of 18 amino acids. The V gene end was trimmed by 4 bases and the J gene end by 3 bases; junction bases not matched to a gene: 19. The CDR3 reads CASSPRAQTGNFDYEQYF. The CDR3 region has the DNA TGTGCCAGCAGCCCTCGTGCGCAGACAGGGAACTTCGACTACGAGCAGTACTTC.

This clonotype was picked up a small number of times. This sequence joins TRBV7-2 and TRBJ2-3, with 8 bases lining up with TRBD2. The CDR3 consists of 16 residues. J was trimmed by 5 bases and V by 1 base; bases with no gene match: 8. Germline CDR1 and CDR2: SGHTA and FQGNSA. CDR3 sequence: CASSLEGRGEVDTQYF. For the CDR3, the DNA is TGTGCCAGCAGCTTAGAGGGGCGGGGGGAGGTAGATACGCAGTATTTT.

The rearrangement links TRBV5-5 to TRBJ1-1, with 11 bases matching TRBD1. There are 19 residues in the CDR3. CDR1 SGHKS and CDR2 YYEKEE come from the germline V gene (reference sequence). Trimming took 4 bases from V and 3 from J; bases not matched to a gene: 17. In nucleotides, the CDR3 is TGTGCCAGCAGCACCCCGGGCGGACAGGGGGCTCTGGGCGACACTGAAGCTTTCTTT. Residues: CASSTPGGQGALGDTEAFF.

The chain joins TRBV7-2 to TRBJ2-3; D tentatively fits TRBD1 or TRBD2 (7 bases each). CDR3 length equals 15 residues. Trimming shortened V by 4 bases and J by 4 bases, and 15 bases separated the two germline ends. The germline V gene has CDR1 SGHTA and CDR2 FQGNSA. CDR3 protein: CASSSQGGESDTQYF. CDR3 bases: TGTGCCAGCAGCTCCCAGGGGGGGGAGTCAGATACGCAGTATTTT.